Sequencing of this T cell receptor beta chain was carried out in a study of shared clonotypes between healthy human individuals. Overall study results and limits: Larger estimated richness was generally seen in naive subsets than in memory subsets. When compared with the clonotypes that were shared by all four sorted-subset donors, the non-shared clonotypes turned out to have lower generation probabilities. Clonotype sharing across four donors was observed for roughly 5% of naive CD4 clonotypes.

About this clone itself: Its antigen remains unknown.

CDR1 and CDR2 (germline): SGHAT, FQNNGV. This CDR3 is built from 15 residues. The V segment lost 4 bases and the J segment 5 bases; nucleotides outside the gene matches: 8. Method: immunoSEQ multiplex PCR; TCRdb's copy keeps in-frame clones and lacks some. The sample lists about 2.3 million clones, 92% occurring once. The origin of this receptor is a young man in good health. Some clones in this sample may be carry-over from other donors' samples. Sequencing was done on a sample of naive CD4+ T cells from PBMCs. This sample's subset: CD45RA+ positively selected. V usage is TRBV11-2 and J usage is TRBJ1-1, with 9 bases identical to TRBD1. CDR3 residues: CASSSRQGDWTEAFF. For the CDR3, the DNA is TGTGCCAGCAGCTCCCGACAGGGGGATTGGACTGAAGCTTTCTTT.